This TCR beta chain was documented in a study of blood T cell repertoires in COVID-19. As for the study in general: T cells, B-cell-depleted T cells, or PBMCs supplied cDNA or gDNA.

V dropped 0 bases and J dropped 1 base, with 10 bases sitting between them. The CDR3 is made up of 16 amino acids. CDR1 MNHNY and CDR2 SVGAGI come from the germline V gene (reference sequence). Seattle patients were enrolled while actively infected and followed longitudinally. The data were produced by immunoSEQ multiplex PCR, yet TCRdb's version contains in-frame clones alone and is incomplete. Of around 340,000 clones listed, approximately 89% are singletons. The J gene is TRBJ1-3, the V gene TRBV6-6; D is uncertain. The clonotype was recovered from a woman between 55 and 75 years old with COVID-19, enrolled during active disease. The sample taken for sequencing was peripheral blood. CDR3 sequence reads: CASSYSGRVSGNTIYF. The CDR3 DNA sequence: TGTGCCAGCAGTTACTCAGGGAGGGTATCTGGAAACACCATATATTTT.